This entry lists 7 T cell receptor beta chains sequenced from one sample in a study of identical twins. One entry per CDR3 protein, called by TCRdb with MiXCR from the 5' RACE reads. This table holds about 520,000 distinct CDR3 sequences, around 20% found once. These records were also assigned to another study, of T cells expressing NK-cell markers.

The sequencing sample was made of CD4+ T cells sorted from blood. The receptors were gathered from a woman aged 18-29 years in good health.

This clonotype was detected a few times. V usage is TRBV6-1 and J usage is TRBJ1-5, with 8 bases lining up with TRBD1. The CDR3 totals 14 residues. Germline lookup yields CDR1 MNHNS and CDR2 SASEGT. Trimming at V came to 6 bases and at J to 3 bases, leaving 4 bases not matched to a gene. DNA of the CDR3: TGTGCCAGCAGAAGGACAGGGTTCAATCAGCCCCAGCATTTT. The encoded protein is CASRRTGFNQPQHF.

The chain is built from TRBV15 and TRBJ2-3, with D possibly matching TRBD2 (6 bases). Germline CDR1 LNHNV, CDR2 YYDKDF (reference sequence). The CDR3 extends over 13 amino acids. Trimming left V 0 bases short and J 14 bases short, with 15 bases between. The CDR3 DNA reads as TGTGCCACCAGCAGAGATGGAGGGGCGCATTCGTATTTT. Protein: CATSRDGGAHSYF.

The gene calls are TRBV4-3 and TRBJ2-4; D not resolved. Per germline, CDR1 LGHNA and CDR2 YSLEER. The V gene lost 0 bases and the J gene lost 1 base, with 4 bases spanning the gap. CDR3 length equals 14 residues. The CDR3 DNA reads as TGCGCCAGCAGCCAAGAGGTGGCCAAAAACATTCAGTACTTC. Translation: CASSQEVAKNIQYF.

This rearrangement joins TRBV11-3 to TRBJ2-5; TRBD1 is a possible D gene (6 bases). The CDR3 length is 15 residues. V lost 3 bases and J 1 base, leaving 12 bases between the germline ends. The V gene's germline CDR1 is SGHNT and CDR2 YENEEA. CDR3 sequence reads: CASSFGQSTQETQYF. Written as DNA, the CDR3 is TGTGCCAGCAGCTTCGGACAGTCTACCCAAGAGACCCAGTACTTC.

This clonotype was picked up many times. V is TRBV20-1 and J is TRBJ2-3; 11 positions agree with TRBD2. J gave up 5 bases and V 5 bases, and 6 bases lay outside the gene matches. The CDR3 covers 14 residues. The germline CDR1 and CDR2 sequences are DFQATT and SNEGSKA (reference sequence). The DNA of the CDR3 is TGCAGTGCTCCATTAGCGGGAGGGGGAGATACGCAGTATTTT. It codes for CSAPLAGGGDTQYF.

This clonotype was picked up a small number of times. The gene calls are TRBV6-1 and TRBJ1-2; no clear D. Germline CDR1 and CDR2: MNHNS and SASEGT. This CDR3 region has 14 residues. The V gene lost 6 bases and the J gene lost 4 bases, with 15 bases spanning the gap. The CDR3 spells CASRNADIPYGYTF. The CDR3 nucleotides are TGTGCCAGCAGGAATGCCGACATTCCCTATGGCTACACCTTC.

The chain carries TRBV20-1 and TRBJ2-7, with TRBD2 as a possible D gene (7 bases). Per the germline V gene, CDR1 is DFQATT and CDR2 is SNEGSKA (reference sequence). The CDR3 consists of 15 residues. V lost 6 bases and J 6 bases, leaving 24 bases between the germline ends. CDR3 sequence: CSAPPSGGWGGEQYF. The CDR3 DNA follows: TGCAGTGCGCCCCCCTCGGGGGGCTGGGGGGGCGAGCAGTACTTC.